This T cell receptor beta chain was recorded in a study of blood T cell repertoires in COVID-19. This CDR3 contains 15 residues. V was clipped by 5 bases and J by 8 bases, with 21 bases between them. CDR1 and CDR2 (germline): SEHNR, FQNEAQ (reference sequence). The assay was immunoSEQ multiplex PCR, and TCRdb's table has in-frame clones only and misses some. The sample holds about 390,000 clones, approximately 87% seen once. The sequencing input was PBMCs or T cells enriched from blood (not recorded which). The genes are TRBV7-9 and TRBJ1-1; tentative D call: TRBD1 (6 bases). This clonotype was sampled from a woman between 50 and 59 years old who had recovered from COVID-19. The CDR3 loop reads CASSPEGGLGREAFF. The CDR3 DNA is TGTGCCAGCAGCCCCGAGGGGGGGTTGGGAAGGGAAGCTTTCTTT.